The 17 T cell receptor beta chains below all came from one sample that was sequenced in a study of shared clonotypes between healthy human individuals. Only in-frame clones appear in the TCRdb table, and some are missing; sequencing was by immunoSEQ multiplex PCR. Of 730,000 or so clones listed, approximately 79% are singletons. Input material: memory CD4+ T cells sorted from blood. Subset defined: CD45RA-negative fraction. These receptors came from a woman aged 25-40 years in good health.

The CDR3 bases are TGTGCCAGCACCCATAACTATGGCTACACCTTC. Protein: CASTHNYGYTF. The chain recombines TRBV6-6 with TRBJ1-2; D gene unclear. The germline V and J ends were trimmed by 7 bases and 1 base, with 4 bases remaining between them. Looked up from germline, CDR1 is MNHNY and CDR2 is SVGAGI (reference sequence). The CDR3 loop spans 11 amino acids.

This clone was observed once. V is TRBV7-9 and J is TRBJ2-7; D may be TRBD1 (6 bases). V dropped 1 base and J dropped 7 bases, with 20 bases sitting between them. Germline V lookup: CDR1 SEHNR, CDR2 FQNEAQ (reference sequence). This CDR3 contains 16 residues. CDR3 bases: TGTGCCAGCAGCTTAGGCACTGCCACAGGGCTGGAGGAGCAGTACTTC. Its translation is CASSLGTATGLEEQYF.

J is TRBJ2-2 and V is TRBV27, with D perhaps given as TRBD1 or TRBD2 (6 bases each). CDR3 length: 17 residues. Germline V gene sequence: CDR1 MNHEY, CDR2 SMNVEV (reference sequence). V lost 5 bases and J 5 bases, leaving 21 bases between the germline ends. The CDR3 spells CASSAKTGPGGTGELFF. CDR3 DNA: TGTGCCAGCAGTGCCAAGACAGGCCCCGGAGGGACCGGGGAGCTGTTTTTT.

The chain employs TRBV19 and TRBJ2-3; possible D gene TRBD2, 6 bases. Germline V gives CDR1 LNHDA, CDR2 SQIVND (reference sequence). V was pared by 11 bases and J by 9 bases, with 24 bases between. This CDR3 has 14 residues. CDR3 residues: CASSMRDLSGTQYF. The DNA of the CDR3 is TGTGCCTCCTCGATGAGGGATCTCAGCGGGACGCAGTATTTT.

The chain joins TRBV28 to TRBJ2-7, with D possibly being TRBD1 (6 bases). The length of the CDR3 is 14 residues. Germline V gene lookup returns CDR1 MDHEN and CDR2 SYDVKM. Trimming shortened V by 3 bases and J by 2 bases, and 11 bases separated the two germline ends. The CDR3 spells CASSFWDKPYEQYF. The DNA for the CDR3 is TGTGCCAGCAGTTTTTGGGACAAGCCCTACGAGCAGTACTTC.

The rearrangement joins TRBV5-4 to TRBJ2-7; 10 nucleotides line up with TRBD2. Germline CDR1 reads SGHNT; CDR2 reads YYREEE (reference sequence). The CDR3 covers 15 residues. Losses at the gene ends were 2 bases for V and 4 bases for J; bases not matched to a gene: 6. CDR3 sequence reads: CASSLSGRGFYEQYF. The CDR3 nucleotides read TGTGCCAGCAGCTTAAGCGGGAGGGGTTTTTACGAGCAGTACTTC.

With regard to this clone: Given a much more abundant clone one base away, this may be a read error. The chain has TRBV5-8 and TRBJ2-3; D gene unclear. The CDR3 covers 11 residues. Looked up from germline, CDR1 is SGHTS and CDR2 is YDEGEE. Deletions cut 0 bases from V and 8 bases from J, with 4 bases between. The DNA for the CDR3 is TGTGCCAGCAGCTTGGGGGTTACGCAGTATTTT. Amino acids: CASSLGVTQYF.

The chain links TRBV2 to TRBJ2-5; 7 bases line up with TRBD1. The V segment lost 4 bases and the J segment 7 bases; nucleotides outside the gene matches: 9. The CDR3 is 14 residues long. Per the germline V gene, CDR1 is SNHLY and CDR2 is FYNNEI. The CDR3 DNA reads as TGTGCCAGCAGTGTACATGACAGGGAAGGGACCCAGTACTTC. This sequence encodes CASSVHDREGTQYF.

This clone was detected only once. The chain carries TRBV18 and TRBJ1-3, with D unresolved. The germline V gene encodes CDR1 KGHSH and CDR2 LQKENI. Trimming took off 6 bases at V and 0 bases at J, with 9 bases between the two ends. The CDR3 runs 14 residues. The CDR3 region has the DNA TGTGCCAGCTCCCCAGATGACTCTGGAAACACCATATATTTT. It codes for CASSPDDSGNTIYF.

The rearrangement uses TRBV5-5 and TRBJ2-3, with D uncertain. V lost 1 base, J lost 4 bases, and 4 bases lay in between. CDR1 SGHKS and CDR2 YYEKEE come from the germline V gene (reference sequence). The CDR3 sequence is 12 residues long. CDR3 in DNA: TGTGCCAGCAGCTTGACTGCAGATACGCAGTATTTT. Its translation is CASSLTADTQYF.

This rearrangement joins TRBV5-1 to TRBJ2-7, with TRBD1 matching 11 bases. The CDR3 is 14 amino acids. V was clipped by 4 bases and J by 6 bases; unmatched bases: 6. From germline, CDR1 is SGHRS and CDR2 YFSETQ. The CDR3 sequence: CASSQGQGVFEQYF. CDR3 in DNA: TGCGCCAGCAGCCAGGGACAGGGGGTATTCGAGCAGTACTTC.

This chain's CDR3 is CASSSSGAGGSYEQYF. The CDR3 bases are TGTGCCAGCAGCTCTAGTGGGGCAGGAGGGAGCTACGAGCAGTACTTC. The V gene is TRBV7-8, the J gene TRBJ2-7, with D possibly TRBD2 on 6 matching bases. Germline-derived CDR1 and CDR2 are SGHVS and FQNEAQ. The CDR3 loop spans 16 amino acids. Trimming took off 4 bases at V and 3 bases at J, with 19 bases between the two ends.

CDR3 DNA: TGTGCCAGCAGTGAAATGTCAGGGGTCGGAACTGAAGCTTTCTTT. Translation: CASSEMSGVGTEAFF. The V gene is TRBV6-1, the J gene TRBJ1-1; tentative D call: TRBD1 (6 bases). The CDR3 consists of 15 residues. Trimming removed 2 bases at V and 5 bases at J, with 15 bases between. In germline, CDR1 is MNHNS, CDR2 SASEGT.

The chain combines TRBV2 with TRBJ1-2, with 9 bases that match TRBD1. Germline lookup yields CDR1 SNHLY and CDR2 FYNNEI. J gave up 4 bases and V 6 bases, and 6 bases lay outside the gene matches. This CDR3 is 14 amino acids long. The CDR3 protein is CASSRGQGIYGYTF. CDR3 coding DNA: TGTGCCAGCAGCCGGGGACAGGGCATCTATGGCTACACCTTC.

The chain links TRBV2 to TRBJ2-5, with a weak D call TRBD2 (6 bases). Germline-derived CDR1 and CDR2 are SNHLY and FYNNEI. Trimming shortened V by 3 bases and J by 5 bases, and 13 bases separated the two germline ends. CDR3 length equals 14 residues. CDR3 residues: CASSDLASAETQYF. DNA of the CDR3: TGTGCCAGCAGTGATTTGGCTAGCGCCGAGACCCAGTACTTC.

The sample holds many counts of this clone. J is TRBJ2-5 and V is TRBV7-9, with a weak D call TRBD1 (6 bases). Per germline, CDR1 SEHNR and CDR2 FQNEAQ (reference sequence). CDR3 length: 13 amino acids. The V gene lost 7 bases and the J gene lost 5 bases, with 14 bases spanning the gap. The chain's CDR3 is CASNLDRAETQYF. The DNA for the CDR3 is TGTGCCAGCAACTTGGACAGAGCGGAGACCCAGTACTTC.

The CDR3 here is CASSRAPGTGPQETQYF. The DNA for the CDR3 is TGCGCCAGCAGCCGAGCGCCCGGGACGGGGCCCCAAGAGACCCAGTACTTC. J is TRBJ2-5 and V is TRBV4-1; D may be TRBD1 or TRBD2 (5 bases each). Germline V gives CDR1 MGHRA, CDR2 YSYEKL. The CDR3 contains 17 residues. Trimming stripped 4 bases from V and 1 base from J, with 19 bases between.